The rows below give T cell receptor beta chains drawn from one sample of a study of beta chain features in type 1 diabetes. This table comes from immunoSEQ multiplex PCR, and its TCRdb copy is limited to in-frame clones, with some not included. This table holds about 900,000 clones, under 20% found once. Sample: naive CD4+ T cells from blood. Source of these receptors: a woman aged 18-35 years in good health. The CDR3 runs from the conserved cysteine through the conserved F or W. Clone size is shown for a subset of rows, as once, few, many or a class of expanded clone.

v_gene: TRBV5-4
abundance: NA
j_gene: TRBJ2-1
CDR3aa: CASSLAGGAGGGLYNEQFF

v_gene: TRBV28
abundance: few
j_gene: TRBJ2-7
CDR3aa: CASGTSGRGVHEQYF

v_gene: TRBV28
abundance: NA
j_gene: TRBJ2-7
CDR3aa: CASSLGQGPYEQYF

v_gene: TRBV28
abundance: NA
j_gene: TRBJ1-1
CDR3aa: CASSGPGGMNTEAFF

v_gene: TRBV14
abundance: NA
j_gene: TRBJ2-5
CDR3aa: CASSQDGTSRYQETQYF

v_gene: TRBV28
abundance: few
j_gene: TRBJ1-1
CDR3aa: CASTPGDRANEAFF

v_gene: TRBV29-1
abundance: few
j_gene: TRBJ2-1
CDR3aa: CSAPGAVYNEQFF

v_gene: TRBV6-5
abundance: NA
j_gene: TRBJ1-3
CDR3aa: CASSYGLNSGNTIYF

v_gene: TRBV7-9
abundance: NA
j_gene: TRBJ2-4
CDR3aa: CASSWAGIDIQYF

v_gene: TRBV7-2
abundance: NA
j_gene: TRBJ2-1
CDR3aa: CASRRAGGPYSYNEQFF

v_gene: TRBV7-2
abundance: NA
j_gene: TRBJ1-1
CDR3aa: CASSNHRVGTEAFF

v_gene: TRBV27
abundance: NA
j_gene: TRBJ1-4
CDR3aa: CASSLRTADNEKLFF

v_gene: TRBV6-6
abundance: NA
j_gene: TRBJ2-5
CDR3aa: CASSYPGVQETQYF

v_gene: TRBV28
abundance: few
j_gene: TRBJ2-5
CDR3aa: CASTGTGGLGETQYF

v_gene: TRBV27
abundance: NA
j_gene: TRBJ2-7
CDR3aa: CASSLRDSYEQYF

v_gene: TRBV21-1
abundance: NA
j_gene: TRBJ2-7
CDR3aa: CASSKAGRVHF

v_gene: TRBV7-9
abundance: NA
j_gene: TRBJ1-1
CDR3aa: CASSLPRPNAGTEAFF

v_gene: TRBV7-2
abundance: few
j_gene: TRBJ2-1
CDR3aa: CASSSQGQLYNEQFF

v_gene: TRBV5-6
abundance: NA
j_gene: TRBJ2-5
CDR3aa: CASTPLGSETQYF

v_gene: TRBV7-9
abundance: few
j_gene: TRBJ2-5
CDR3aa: CASSLRLAVFEETQYF